The subject of this entry is one T cell receptor (beta chain). Its target is not known. The data derive from a study of identical twins. Trimming stripped 4 bases from V and 1 base from J, with 13 bases between. CDR1 and CDR2 (germline): SEHNR, FQNEAQ (reference sequence). This CDR3 comprises 15 residues. Study-wide results and caveats: Compared with unrelated sharing, twin-shared out-of-frame alpha sequences had more low-probability sequences. Zero-insertion analyses could be partly confounded by invariant MAIT and iNKT cells. Insertions were fewer in abundant cord blood beta clonotypes, whereas memory repertoires showed none of this pattern.

cDNA molecules carried unique molecular identifiers, and template switching added a universal primer site. TCRdb used MiXCR to reprocess the 5' RACE reads, holding one entry per CDR3 protein. Of 550,000 to 700,000 distinct CDR3 sequences in the sample, approximately 9.6% were seen once. The same sample was also used in a study of yellow fever vaccine responses in identical twins.

The chain is built from TRBV7-9 and TRBJ2-5, with D possibly being TRBD2 (5 bases). The receptor was isolated from a woman between 18 and 30 years old in good health. The material sequenced was PBMCs. This CDR3 is CASSSPPRGQETQYF. CDR3 nucleotides: TGTGCCAGCAGCTCCCCCCCTCGGGGCCAAGAGACCCAGTACTTC.